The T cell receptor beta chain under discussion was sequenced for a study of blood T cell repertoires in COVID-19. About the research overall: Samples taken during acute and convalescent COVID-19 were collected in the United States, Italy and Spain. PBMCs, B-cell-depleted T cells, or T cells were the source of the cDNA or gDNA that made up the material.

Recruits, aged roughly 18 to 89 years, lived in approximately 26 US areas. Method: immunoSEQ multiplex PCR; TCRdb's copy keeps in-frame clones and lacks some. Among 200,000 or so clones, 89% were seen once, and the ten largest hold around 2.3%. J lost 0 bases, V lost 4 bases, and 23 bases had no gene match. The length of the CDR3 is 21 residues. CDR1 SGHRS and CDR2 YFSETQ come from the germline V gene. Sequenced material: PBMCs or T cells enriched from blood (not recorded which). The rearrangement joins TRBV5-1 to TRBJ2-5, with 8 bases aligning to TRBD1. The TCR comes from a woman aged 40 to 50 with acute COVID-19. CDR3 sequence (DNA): TGCGCCAGCAGCCTGCAAATGACAGGGGCCCGAGGGCCAACCAACCAAGAGACCCAGTACTTC. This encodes CASSLQMTGARGPTNQETQYF.